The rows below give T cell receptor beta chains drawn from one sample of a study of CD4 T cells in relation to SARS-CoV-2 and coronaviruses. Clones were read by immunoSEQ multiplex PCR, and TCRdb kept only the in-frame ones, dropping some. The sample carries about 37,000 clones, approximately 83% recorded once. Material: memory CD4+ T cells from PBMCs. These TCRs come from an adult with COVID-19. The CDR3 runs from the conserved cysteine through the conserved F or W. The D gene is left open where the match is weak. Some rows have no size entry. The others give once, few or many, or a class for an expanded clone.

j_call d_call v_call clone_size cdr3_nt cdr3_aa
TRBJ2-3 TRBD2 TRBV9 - TGTGCCAGCAGCGTAGATGGGACTAGATCAGATACGCAGTATTTT CASSVDGTRSDTQYF
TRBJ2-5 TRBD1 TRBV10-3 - TGTGCCATCAGGGACAGGGAGACCCAGTACTTC CAIRDRETQYF
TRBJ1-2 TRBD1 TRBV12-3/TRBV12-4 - TGTGCCAGCATTCCGGACAGGGGAGGGGGCTACACCTTC CASIPDRGGGYTF
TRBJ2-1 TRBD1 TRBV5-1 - TGCGCCAGCAGCTCCCGGGACAGAAGACTTGGGGAGCAGTTCTTC CASSSRDRRLGEQFF
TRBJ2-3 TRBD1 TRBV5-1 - TGCGCCAGCAGCTTACAGGGGTACCACACAGATACGCAGTATTTT CASSLQGYHTDTQYF
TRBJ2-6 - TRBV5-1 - TGCGCCAGCACGGGACAACCGGGCTCTGGGGCCAACGTCCTGACTTTC CASTGQPGSGANVLTF
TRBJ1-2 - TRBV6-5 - TGTGCCAGCAGTTACTCTATTCCAGGGAACTATGGCTACACCTTC CASSYSIPGNYGYTF
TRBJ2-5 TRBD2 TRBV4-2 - TGTGCCAGCAGCCAAGAGGGTGGGTCTAGCGGGAGGATAAAAGAGACCCAGTACTTC CASSQEGGSSGRIKETQYF
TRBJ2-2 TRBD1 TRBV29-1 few TGCAGCGTACAGACAGGGGGCGTTTCCGGGGAGCTGTTTTTT CSVQTGGVSGELFF
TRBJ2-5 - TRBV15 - TGTGCCACCAGCAGAGTCGCCCAAGAGACCCAGTACTTC CATSRVAQETQYF